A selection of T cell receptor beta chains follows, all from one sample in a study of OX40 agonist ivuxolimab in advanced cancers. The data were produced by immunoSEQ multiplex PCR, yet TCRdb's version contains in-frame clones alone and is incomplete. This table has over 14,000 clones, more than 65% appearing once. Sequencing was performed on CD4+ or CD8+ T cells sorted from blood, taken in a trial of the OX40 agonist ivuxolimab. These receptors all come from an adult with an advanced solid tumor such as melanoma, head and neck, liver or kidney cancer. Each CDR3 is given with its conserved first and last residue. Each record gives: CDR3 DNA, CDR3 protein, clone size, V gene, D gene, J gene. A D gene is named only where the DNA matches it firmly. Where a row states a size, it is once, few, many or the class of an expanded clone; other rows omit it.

cdr3_nt: TGTGCCAGCAGTTACTCTCGGGACAGGTCTTCCTACGAGCAGTACTTC; cdr3_aa: CASSYSRDRSSYEQYF; clone_size: -; v_call: TRBV6-5; d_call: TRBD1; j_call: TRBJ2-7
cdr3_nt: TGCGCCAGCAGCCAAGAGGCGGGACTAGCAGTTCGCGAGCAGTACTTC; cdr3_aa: CASSQEAGLAVREQYF; clone_size: -; v_call: TRBV4-1; d_call: TRBD2; j_call: TRBJ2-7
cdr3_nt: TGCGCCAGCAGCCAACACTTGGACAGGGTCCAAGAGACCCAGTACTTC; cdr3_aa: CASSQHLDRVQETQYF; clone_size: -; v_call: TRBV4-1; d_call: TRBD1; j_call: TRBJ2-5
cdr3_nt: TGTGCCAGCAGTTACACCGGATGGGGGTCTGGAAACACCATATATTTT; cdr3_aa: CASSYTGWGSGNTIYF; clone_size: -; v_call: TRBV6-5; d_call: -; j_call: TRBJ1-3
cdr3_nt: TGTGCCAGCAGAAACAAGGGACAGTCCTACGAGCAGTACTTC; cdr3_aa: CASRNKGQSYEQYF; clone_size: -; v_call: TRBV27; d_call: TRBD1; j_call: TRBJ2-7
cdr3_nt: TGTGCCAGCGAGGGACTCCAAGAGACCCAGTACTTC; cdr3_aa: CASEGLQETQYF; clone_size: -; v_call: TRBV7-9; d_call: -; j_call: TRBJ2-5
cdr3_nt: TGTGCCAGCAGCGCGGACAGGGATGGTGATGAGCAGTTCTTC; cdr3_aa: CASSADRDGDEQFF; clone_size: few; v_call: TRBV5-8; d_call: TRBD1; j_call: TRBJ2-1
cdr3_nt: TGTGCCAGCAGTAAATCTAGGAGGGGCAATGAGCAGTTCTTC; cdr3_aa: CASSKSRRGNEQFF; clone_size: -; v_call: TRBV27; d_call: -; j_call: TRBJ2-1
cdr3_nt: TGTGCCAGCAGCTTGGTGGGGTCCTACGAGCAGTACTTC; cdr3_aa: CASSLVGSYEQYF; clone_size: -; v_call: TRBV5-6; d_call: -; j_call: TRBJ2-7
cdr3_nt: TGCGCCAGCAGCCAAGAGGGGGACACCACCTACGAGCAGTACTTC; cdr3_aa: CASSQEGDTTYEQYF; clone_size: -; v_call: TRBV4-1; d_call: -; j_call: TRBJ2-7
cdr3_nt: TGTGCCAGCAGCTTGGACGGCGGGAGGGCCGAAGAGACCCAGTACTTC; cdr3_aa: CASSLDGGRAEETQYF; clone_size: -; v_call: TRBV5-6; d_call: TRBD2; j_call: TRBJ2-5
cdr3_nt: TGTGCCAGTAGTCCCCGGGACAGTAGCTCCTACGAGCAGTACTTC; cdr3_aa: CASSPRDSSSYEQYF; clone_size: -; v_call: TRBV19; d_call: TRBD1; j_call: TRBJ2-7
cdr3_nt: TGTGCCAGTAGTAAACGCTCAACTAATGAAAAACTGTTTTTT; cdr3_aa: CASSKRSTNEKLFF; clone_size: -; v_call: TRBV19; d_call: -; j_call: TRBJ1-4
cdr3_nt: TGTGCCAGCAGCCAGGGTGACAATCAGCCCCAGCATTTT; cdr3_aa: CASSQGDNQPQHF; clone_size: -; v_call: TRBV4-2; d_call: -; j_call: TRBJ1-5
cdr3_nt: TGTGCCAGCAGTGTGGACGGGACAGGGGGAGAGACCCAGTACTTC; cdr3_aa: CASSVDGTGGETQYF; clone_size: -; v_call: TRBV2; d_call: TRBD1; j_call: TRBJ2-5
cdr3_nt: TGCAGCGTTCATACCATGGACGGAAACACCATATATTTT; cdr3_aa: CSVHTMDGNTIYF; clone_size: -; v_call: TRBV29-1; d_call: -; j_call: TRBJ1-3
cdr3_nt: TGTGCCAGCAGCTTCACCCACTCTAGCGGGAGGGTAGGTAACAATGAGCAGTTCTTC; cdr3_aa: CASSFTHSSGRVGNNEQFF; clone_size: -; v_call: TRBV7-9; d_call: TRBD2; j_call: TRBJ2-1
cdr3_nt: TGTGCCACATCCCCCAGACCTATTAACACTGAAGCTTTCTTT; cdr3_aa: CATSPRPINTEAFF; clone_size: -; v_call: TRBV10-3; d_call: -; j_call: TRBJ1-1